This record concerns one T cell receptor beta chain sequence. Antigen specificity is unknown. This entry comes from a study of cytomegalovirus exposure and HLA in healthy donors. The PCR had 60 Vbeta and 13 Jbeta primers. TCRdb keeps only in-frame clones here, not all; method: immunoSEQ multiplex PCR. The sample carries 60,000 to 75,000 clones, 55% to 65% recorded once. Study-wide findings and caveats: With high specificity and sensitivity, the classifier reportedly diagnosed cytomegalovirus status. One cluster of highly shared sequence variants probably arose as a sequencing artifact. When analyzed later, the rates of TCR association showed variation by HLA locus, with DRB1 the most and HLA-C the fewest.

Germline CDR1 is SGHNT and CDR2 is YYREEE (reference sequence). The CDR3 sequence is 13 residues long. Trimming took 5 bases from V and 3 from J; bases not matched to a gene: 2. The sequencing sample was made of PBMCs. The chain links TRBV5-4 to TRBJ2-1; 7 positions match TRBD2. The TCR sequence derives from a woman between 45 and 65 years old in good health and CMV-seronegative. CDR3 bases: TGTGCCAGCAGGGGAGGGGTCTACAATGAGCAGTTCTTC. Encoded protein: CASRGGVYNEQFF.